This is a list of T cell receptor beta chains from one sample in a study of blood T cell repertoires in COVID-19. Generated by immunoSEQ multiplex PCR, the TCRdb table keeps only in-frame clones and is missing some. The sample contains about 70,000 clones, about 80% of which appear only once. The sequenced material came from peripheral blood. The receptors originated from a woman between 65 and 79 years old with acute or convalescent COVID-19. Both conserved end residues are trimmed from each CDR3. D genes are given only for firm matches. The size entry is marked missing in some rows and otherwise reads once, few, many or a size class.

CDR3 protein: ASSPGTSRTYEQY
V gene: TRBV5-1
D gene: TRBD2
clone size: -
J gene: TRBJ2-7

CDR3 protein: ASSEEGRALYEQY
V gene: TRBV2
D gene: -
clone size: -
J gene: TRBJ2-7

CDR3 protein: ASSIGPSGSYEQY
V gene: TRBV19
D gene: TRBD2
clone size: -
J gene: TRBJ2-7

CDR3 protein: ASSQRSSGGCSTGELF
V gene: TRBV23-1
D gene: -
clone size: medium-sized
J gene: TRBJ2-2

CDR3 protein: ASSLSAGEDSPLH
V gene: TRBV4-2
D gene: -
clone size: -
J gene: TRBJ1-6

CDR3 protein: ASSLGEIHRARTDTQY
V gene: TRBV5-4
D gene: -
clone size: once
J gene: TRBJ2-3

CDR3 protein: ASSFDRNSYNEQF
V gene: TRBV7-6
D gene: -
clone size: -
J gene: TRBJ2-1

CDR3 protein: ASSVAPTGGNSNYGYT
V gene: TRBV9
D gene: TRBD1
clone size: -
J gene: TRBJ1-2

CDR3 protein: ATRDTYGEAF
V gene: TRBV19
D gene: -
clone size: few
J gene: TRBJ1-1

CDR3 protein: ASSQDPITGNTQY
V gene: TRBV3-1/TRBV3-2
D gene: -
clone size: once
J gene: TRBJ2-3

CDR3 protein: ASSHSNRTGAGEQF
V gene: TRBV7-9
D gene: TRBD1
clone size: -
J gene: TRBJ2-1

CDR3 protein: ASSLGARQETQY
V gene: TRBV5-1
D gene: -
clone size: -
J gene: TRBJ2-5

CDR3 protein: ASSLGLGRSSYEQY
V gene: TRBV7-2
D gene: -
clone size: -
J gene: TRBJ2-7

CDR3 protein: ASSPGLAGGFGEQY
V gene: TRBV4-2
D gene: TRBD2
clone size: many
J gene: TRBJ2-7

CDR3 protein: ASSTRQGAQPQH
V gene: TRBV4-1
D gene: TRBD1
clone size: -
J gene: TRBJ1-5

CDR3 protein: ASRQGWDT
V gene: TRBV2
D gene: -
clone size: -
J gene: TRBJ1-2

CDR3 protein: ASGFNLNTEAF
V gene: TRBV12-5
D gene: -
clone size: -
J gene: TRBJ1-1

CDR3 protein: ASSFLETQY
V gene: TRBV5-1
D gene: -
clone size: -
J gene: TRBJ2-5

CDR3 protein: ASSTGPRGGSPLH
V gene: TRBV2
D gene: -
clone size: -
J gene: TRBJ1-6

CDR3 protein: ASSLYSGNTNTGNEQF
V gene: TRBV11-3
D gene: -
clone size: -
J gene: TRBJ2-1

CDR3 protein: ASSKHDRQPQH
V gene: TRBV21-1
D gene: -
clone size: -
J gene: TRBJ1-5

CDR3 protein: SVTADNYGYT
V gene: TRBV29-1
D gene: -
clone size: few
J gene: TRBJ1-2

CDR3 protein: ASSQGRASNQPQH
V gene: TRBV3-1/TRBV3-2
D gene: -
clone size: -
J gene: TRBJ1-5

CDR3 protein: ASSSPLSREAGNTIY
V gene: TRBV28
D gene: -
clone size: -
J gene: TRBJ1-3

CDR3 protein: ASSQRGNTDTQY
V gene: TRBV10-1
D gene: -
clone size: -
J gene: TRBJ2-3

CDR3 protein: ASSPPTGFNEKLF
V gene: TRBV3-1/TRBV3-2
D gene: -
clone size: -
J gene: TRBJ1-4

CDR3 protein: ATSRVSYGYT
V gene: TRBV15
D gene: -
clone size: once
J gene: TRBJ1-2

CDR3 protein: ATSRGGGAAGELF
V gene: TRBV15
D gene: -
clone size: -
J gene: TRBJ2-2

CDR3 protein: ASNDPGGVTEAF
V gene: TRBV23-1
D gene: TRBD1
clone size: -
J gene: TRBJ1-1

CDR3 protein: ASSIGPGIIYEQY
V gene: TRBV19
D gene: -
clone size: once
J gene: TRBJ2-7

CDR3 protein: ASSEALRTGTAGNTIY
V gene: TRBV25-1
D gene: TRBD1
clone size: -
J gene: TRBJ1-3

CDR3 protein: ASSETIGDFYGYT
V gene: TRBV6-1
D gene: -
clone size: -
J gene: TRBJ1-2

CDR3 protein: ASSQGLADYNEQF
V gene: TRBV4-1
D gene: TRBD2
clone size: -
J gene: TRBJ2-1

CDR3 protein: ASSKTPMNTEAF
V gene: TRBV5-4
D gene: -
clone size: -
J gene: TRBJ1-1

CDR3 protein: ASSLPGGLSNQPQH
V gene: TRBV28
D gene: TRBD1
clone size: -
J gene: TRBJ1-5

CDR3 protein: ASSGGTGGNEQF
V gene: TRBV11-3
D gene: TRBD1
clone size: few
J gene: TRBJ2-1

CDR3 protein: ASSLGGWNSPLH
V gene: TRBV27
D gene: -
clone size: -
J gene: TRBJ1-6

CDR3 protein: ASKTGLYEQY
V gene: TRBV27
D gene: -
clone size: -
J gene: TRBJ2-7

CDR3 protein: ASTNGAGVADTQY
V gene: TRBV7-2
D gene: TRBD2
clone size: -
J gene: TRBJ2-3

CDR3 protein: ASSPSRLGAYSPLH
V gene: TRBV5-8
D gene: -
clone size: -
J gene: TRBJ1-6

CDR3 protein: ASSLLIAGTEAF
V gene: TRBV5-1
D gene: -
clone size: -
J gene: TRBJ1-1

CDR3 protein: ASSYSGGSSNSPLH
V gene: TRBV6-5
D gene: -
clone size: -
J gene: TRBJ1-6

CDR3 protein: ASSLSGAQETQY
V gene: TRBV27
D gene: -
clone size: -
J gene: TRBJ2-5

CDR3 protein: ASSEAGTRADEQF
V gene: TRBV6-1
D gene: TRBD2
clone size: -
J gene: TRBJ2-1

CDR3 protein: SVVSSSGDYEQY
V gene: TRBV29-1
D gene: TRBD2
clone size: -
J gene: TRBJ2-7

CDR3 protein: ASSNEGVYNEQF
V gene: TRBV19
D gene: -
clone size: -
J gene: TRBJ2-1

CDR3 protein: ASSRSETGELF
V gene: TRBV19
D gene: -
clone size: -
J gene: TRBJ2-2

CDR3 protein: ASSQIGASGDSQF
V gene: TRBV5-4
D gene: TRBD2
clone size: -
J gene: TRBJ2-1

CDR3 protein: ASSLQVNTEAF
V gene: TRBV27
D gene: -
clone size: -
J gene: TRBJ1-1

CDR3 protein: ASSEAASGGAGTQY
V gene: TRBV6-1
D gene: TRBD2
clone size: once
J gene: TRBJ2-3

CDR3 protein: ASSYPQGPGTGELF
V gene: TRBV6-5
D gene: -
clone size: -
J gene: TRBJ2-2

CDR3 protein: ASSSIAGGPPGTEAF
V gene: TRBV18
D gene: TRBD1
clone size: -
J gene: TRBJ1-1

CDR3 protein: ASREQGASGNTIY
V gene: TRBV14
D gene: TRBD1
clone size: -
J gene: TRBJ1-3

CDR3 protein: ASSFTSDKYEQY
V gene: TRBV7-2
D gene: TRBD2
clone size: -
J gene: TRBJ2-7

CDR3 protein: ASSPHGQETQY
V gene: TRBV7-3
D gene: -
clone size: -
J gene: TRBJ2-5